The clone carrying this TCR beta chain is medium-sized by share. These data come from a study of T cell changes during pregnancy in multiple sclerosis. Here immunoSEQ multiplex PCR was the method, and the copy in TCRdb shows in-frame clones only, minus some. Of 55,000 to 80,000 clones in the sample, roughly 90% were seen once. V was pared by 0 bases and J by 8 bases, with 17 bases between. Germline CDR1 SGHNT, CDR2 YYREEE (reference sequence). The CDR3 is 15 amino acids. The receptor's source is a female donor in good health, enrolled as a control in a pregnancy study. This chain uses TRBV5-4 with TRBJ1-1, with a weak D call TRBD1 (6 bases). Sequencing used peripheral blood, obtained after pregnancy. This chain's CDR3 is CASSLGGGQGDEAFF. Written as DNA, the CDR3 is TGTGCCAGCAGCTTGGGCGGGGGGCAGGGTGACGAAGCTTTCTTT.